Shown below are 32 T cell receptor beta chains from a single sample sequenced in a study of cytomegalovirus exposure and HLA in healthy donors. Primers for the PCR totalled 60 Vbeta and 13 Jbeta. The data were produced by immunoSEQ multiplex PCR, yet TCRdb's version contains in-frame clones alone and is incomplete. The table has some 70,000 clones, about 73% seen once. Sequences were obtained from PBMCs. These receptors were obtained from a woman in her 30s in good health and CMV-seronegative.

This clone came up once. The chain recombines TRBV28 with TRBJ2-5; perhaps TRBD2 as D (7 bases). The CDR3 runs 14 residues. From germline, CDR1 is MDHEN and CDR2 SYDVKM. V was pared by 6 bases and J by 1 base, with 12 bases between. As DNA, the CDR3 is TGTGCCAGCAGCAGGGGAGGGGTCCAAGAGACCCAGTACTTC. This translates into CASSRGGVQETQYF.

This clone was seen a handful of times. The chain employs TRBV5-6 and TRBJ2-1, with 7 bases aligning to TRBD2. V lost 4 bases, J lost 5 bases, and 6 bases stayed unmatched. The CDR3 is made up of 14 amino acids. Germline CDR1 reads SGHDT; CDR2 reads YYEEEE. CDR3 residues: CASSRGGSDNEQFF. For the CDR3, the DNA is TGTGCCAGCAGCCGCGGGGGATCAGACAATGAGCAGTTCTTC.

This rearrangement joins TRBV13 to TRBJ2-1; tentative D call: TRBD2 (6 bases). This CDR3 is 12 amino acids long. V was trimmed by 10 bases and J by 6 bases, leaving 13 bases between them. The germline CDR1 and CDR2 sequences are PRHDT and FYEKMQ (reference sequence). DNA for the CDR3: TGTGCCACCGAAGTCGGGGGCAATGAGCAGTTCTTC. Its translation: CATEVGGNEQFF.

The chain uses TRBV14 and TRBJ1-2, with a possible D match to TRBD1 (6 bases). This CDR3 region has 14 residues. The germline CDR1 and CDR2 sequences are SGHDN and FVKESK. With 5 bases removed from V and 4 bases from J, the gap between germline ends came to 14 bases. CDR3 protein: CASSYGQFFYGYTF. In DNA form, the CDR3 reads TGTGCCAGCAGCTACGGACAGTTTTTCTATGGCTACACCTTC.

This chain links TRBV27 with TRBJ2-7; D may be TRBD2 (7 bases). CDR3 length equals 16 residues. The V gene's germline CDR1 is MNHEY and CDR2 SMNVEV (reference sequence). Trimming took 5 bases from V and 6 from J, leaving 23 bases between them. The CDR3, as DNA: TGTGCCAGCAGTCGAGGGGGGGGACGACTCTTATCCGAGCAGTACTTC. The encoded protein is CASSRGGGRLLSEQYF.

The chain couples TRBV5-1 to TRBJ2-5; TRBD1 agrees at 9 bases. Germline assignment: CDR1 SGHRS and CDR2 YFSETQ. The V segment lost 0 bases and the J segment 2 bases; nucleotides outside the gene matches: 2. The CDR3 is made up of 15 amino acids. CDR3 coding DNA: TGCGCCAGCAGCTTGGACAGGGGGCGGCAAGAGACCCAGTACTTC. This translates into CASSLDRGRQETQYF.

This clone showed up just once. The chain links TRBV19 to TRBJ1-1; 9 bases are a match to TRBD1. V dropped 5 bases and J dropped 11; count of bases not matched to a gene: 9. The germline V gene encodes CDR1 LNHDA and CDR2 SQIVND (reference sequence). The CDR3 totals 13 residues. Here the CDR3 DNA reads TGTGCCAGTAGTTCAACCGGGACAGGGCCCGCTTTCTTT. Amino acids: CASSSTGTGPAFF. Combining the CDR3 with reference TRBV19 and TRBJ1-1 gives the whole variable domain DGGITQSPKYLFRKEGQNVTLSCEQNLNHDAMYWYRQDPGQGLRLIYYSQIVNDFQKGDIAEGYSVSREKKESFPLTVTSAQKNPTAFYLCASSSTGTGPAFFGQGTRLTVV.

The chain has TRBV9 and TRBJ1-1; D is possibly TRBD1 (5 bases). The CDR3 runs 15 residues. With 4 bases removed from V and 4 bases from J, the gap between germline ends came to 17 bases. Germline assignment: CDR1 SGDLS and CDR2 YYNGEE. In nucleotides, the CDR3 is TGTGCCAGCAGCACCGGGGACTCCAGGCCCACTGAAGCTTTCTTT. Its protein is CASSTGDSRPTEAFF.

The rearrangement uses TRBV25-1 and TRBJ2-5, with TRBD1 as a possible D gene (6 bases). Germline CDR1 reads MGHDK; CDR2 reads SYGVNS. This CDR3 region has 15 residues. Trimming removed 4 bases at V and 1 base at J, with 13 bases between. CDR3 nucleotide sequence: TGTGCCAGCAGTGTCTCTTCAGGGGCCCAAGAGACCCAGTACTTC. It specifies CASSVSSGAQETQYF.

V usage is TRBV28 and J usage is TRBJ2-5; 8 bases match TRBD2. Germline V lookup: CDR1 MDHEN, CDR2 SYDVKM. The CDR3 sequence is 17 residues long. The V gene end was trimmed by 1 base and the J gene end by 1 base; junction bases not matched to a gene: 8. Here the CDR3 reads CASSLYKRGTFQETQYF. The CDR3 DNA follows: TGTGCCAGCAGTTTATATAAGCGGGGGACCTTCCAAGAGACCCAGTACTTC.

This clone has only a few counts. The chain links TRBV7-2 to TRBJ1-2; 10 bases agree with TRBD1. J gave up 6 bases and V 5 bases, and 9 bases lay outside the gene matches. Germline CDR1 is SGHTA and CDR2 is FQGNSA. The CDR3 runs 15 residues. The CDR3 here is CASSGQTGGSNGYTF. CDR3 DNA sequence: TGTGCCAGCAGCGGTCAGACAGGGGGCTCAAATGGCTACACCTTC.

The rearrangement links TRBV7-9 to TRBJ2-7; TRBD1 matches at 7 bases. CDR3 length: 14 residues. Germline trimming cut 1 base from V and 3 bases from J; bases unmatched to any gene: 3. The germline V gene encodes CDR1 SEHNR and CDR2 FQNEAQ (reference sequence). CDR3 loop: CASSLGQGVYEQYF. The CDR3 coding sequence is TGTGCCAGCAGCTTAGGCCAGGGGGTCTACGAGCAGTACTTC.

This chain joins TRBV5-4 and TRBJ2-5; 9 nucleotides align to TRBD2. The J segment lost 5 bases and the V segment lost 4 bases, leaving 9 bases of the junction unmatched. In germline, CDR1 is SGHNT, CDR2 YYREEE (reference sequence). The CDR3 totals 15 residues. Here the CDR3 reads CASSRGGGARETQYF. The CDR3 nucleotides read TGTGCCAGCAGCCGGGGCGGGGGGGCCCGGGAGACCCAGTACTTC. Using reference TRBV5-4 and TRBJ2-5 for the parts outside the CDR3, the full variable domain is ETGVTQSPTHLIKTRGQQVTLRCSSQSGHNTVSWYQQALGQGPQFIFQYYREEENGRGNFPPRFSGLQFPNYSSELNVNALELDDSALYLCASSRGGGARETQYFGPGTRLLVL.

The chain employs TRBV6-4 and TRBJ1-2; a possible D gene is TRBD1 (5 bases). Germline V gene data show CDR1 as MRHNA and CDR2 as SNTAGT. This CDR3 spans 14 amino acids. V lost 0 bases and J 6 bases, leaving 11 bases between the germline ends. CDR3 in DNA: TGTGCCAGCAGTGACTCGACGGAGGGGAATGGCTACACCTTC. Translation gives CASSDSTEGNGYTF.

The V call is TRBV2, the J call TRBJ2-5, with 15 bases that match TRBD2. V lost 5 bases and J lost 5; bases outside the gene matches: 6. Germline V gene lookup returns CDR1 SNHLY and CDR2 FYNNEI. This CDR3 comprises 16 residues. DNA of the CDR3: TGTGCCAGCAGTTTGGGGACTAGCGGGGGGAGGGAGACCCAGTACTTC. Protein: CASSLGTSGGRETQYF.

The chain couples TRBV29-1 to TRBJ2-3; 8 nucleotides match TRBD1. Germline values: CDR1 SQVTM, CDR2 ANQGSEA. J lost 7 bases, V lost 6 bases, and 18 bases had no gene match. The CDR3 is 16 residues long. The CDR3 loop is CSVPRGQARGLNTQYF. For the CDR3, the DNA is TGCAGCGTCCCTAGGGGCCAGGCCAGGGGGCTGAATACGCAGTATTTT.

This chain connects TRBV29-1 to TRBJ1-1; D gene uncertain. Germline V CDR1 and CDR2: SQVTM, ANQGSEA. The length of the CDR3 is 11 residues. V lost 5 bases, J lost 0 bases, and 4 bases lay in between. CDR3 in amino acids: CSVTLNTEAFF. The CDR3 DNA is TGCAGCGTTACACTGAACACTGAAGCTTTCTTT.

This clone was recorded once. The V and J genes are TRBV14 and TRBJ2-7; 8 bases are shared with TRBD1. The V and J ends lost 4 bases and 2 bases, in that order; junction bases with no gene match: 7. Germline CDR1 reads SGHDN; CDR2 reads FVKESK. The CDR3 loop spans 15 amino acids. CDR3 sequence (DNA): TGTGCCAGCAGCCCCCGGACAGGGCACCCCTACGAGCAGTACTTC. Translating it yields CASSPRTGHPYEQYF.

This rearrangement joins TRBV5-1 to TRBJ2-2; 7 bases fit TRBD1. Per germline, CDR1 SGHRS and CDR2 YFSETQ. The V gene end was trimmed by 0 bases and the J gene end by 6 bases; junction bases not matched to a gene: 11. The CDR3 totals 17 residues. The DNA of the CDR3 is TGCGCCAGCAGCTTGGCGGGACAGAAGTTATTGCCCGGGGAGCTGTTTTTT. Its protein is CASSLAGQKLLPGELFF.

This clone has a single count. V gene TRBV5-1 combines with J gene TRBJ2-5; possibly TRBD1 for D (6 bases). CDR3 length equals 14 residues. The V gene lost 0 bases and the J gene lost 1 base, with 7 bases spanning the gap. Germline values: CDR1 SGHRS, CDR2 YFSETQ. The CDR3 DNA is TGCGCCAGCAGCTTGGCAGGGGCCCAAGAGACCCAGTACTTC. This gives the protein CASSLAGAQETQYF. Using reference TRBV5-1 and TRBJ2-5 for the parts outside the CDR3, the full variable domain is KAGVTQTPRYLIKTRGQQVTLSCSPISGHRSVSWYQQTPGQGLQFLFEYFSETQRNKGNFPGRFSGRQFSNSRSEMNVSTLELGDSALYLCASSLAGAQETQYFGPGTRLLVL.

This chain connects TRBV6-6 to TRBJ1-3; D gene ambiguous. Per the germline V gene, CDR1 is MNHNY and CDR2 is SVGAGI (reference sequence). V was trimmed by 8 bases and J by 0 bases, leaving 11 bases between them. The CDR3 covers 14 residues. CDR3: CASSSSLSGNTIYF. The CDR3 nucleotides read TGTGCCAGCTCCTCTTCCCTCTCTGGAAACACCATATATTTT.

This chain joins TRBV7-6 and TRBJ2-3; 9 bases line up with TRBD1. In germline, CDR1 is SGHVS, CDR2 FNYEAQ. This CDR3 has 17 residues. The V and J ends lost 1 base and 6 bases, in that order; junction bases with no gene match: 11. The CDR3 DNA reads as TGTGCCAGCAGCTTAGATCCAGGACAGGGGTGGGCTGATACGCAGTATTTT. Its translation: CASSLDPGQGWADTQYF.

The V call is TRBV5-1, the J call TRBJ1-1; D is possibly TRBD1 (5 bases). Trimming took 3 bases from V and 3 from J, leaving 12 bases between them. Germline lookup yields CDR1 SGHRS and CDR2 YFSETQ. This CDR3 is 14 amino acids long. The CDR3 DNA reads as TGCGCCAGCAGCTCGTCCAGGGCGTACACTGAAGCTTTCTTT. Protein sequence: CASSSSRAYTEAFF.

The sample holds a few counts of this clone. The chain carries TRBV2 and TRBJ2-3; 7 nucleotides match TRBD1. This CDR3 has 13 amino acids. V lost 10 bases to trimming and J lost 2 bases; unmatched junction nucleotides: 6. The germline CDR1 and CDR2 sequences are SNHLY and FYNNEI. The CDR3 sequence is CATVGTVTDTQYF. Here the CDR3 DNA reads TGTGCCACCGTCGGGACAGTCACAGATACGCAGTATTTT. The full variable domain, its missing parts supplied by reference TRBV2 and TRBJ2-3, is EPEVTQTPSHQVTQMGQEVILRCVPISNHLYFYWYRQILGQKVEFLVSFYNNEISEKSEIFDDQFSVERPDGSNFTLKIRSTKLEDSAMYFCATVGTVTDTQYFGPGTRLTVL.

This clone was recorded only once. This chain uses TRBV2 with TRBJ1-2; 7 bases line up with TRBD1. The germline gives CDR1 SNHLY, CDR2 FYNNEI. With 4 bases clipped from V and 4 bases from J, the junction kept 6 bases outside the gene matches. This CDR3 comprises 14 residues. This CDR3 is CASSGEGQIYGYTF. The CDR3 DNA is TGTGCCAGCAGTGGTGAGGGACAGATCTATGGCTACACCTTC.

The sample holds a few counts of this clone. The conserved phenylalanine or tryptophan is not found at the CDR3 terminus, so this likely reflects a read error. The rearrangement links TRBV7-9 to TRBJ1-4; 9 bases fit TRBD1. The junction had 5 bases not matched to a gene; V was cut back by 5 bases and J by 7 bases. Germline V CDR1 and CDR2: SEHNR, FQNEAQ (reference sequence). CDR3 length: 14 residues. CDR3 sequence reads: CASSPTGGGEKLFV. As DNA, the CDR3 is TGTGCCAGCAGCCCGACAGGGGGTGGTGAAAAACTGTTTGTT.

In this sample, this clone turned up a few times. V is TRBV5-6 and J is TRBJ2-5, with TRBD2 matching 10 bases. The CDR3 runs 15 residues. V gave up 1 base and J gave up 2 bases; unmatched junction bases: 2. The V gene's germline CDR1 is SGHDT and CDR2 YYEEEE. This CDR3 reads CASSLKAGGQETQYF. As DNA, the CDR3 is TGTGCCAGCAGCTTGAAAGCGGGGGGGCAAGAGACCCAGTACTTC.

This chain links TRBV18 with TRBJ2-1, with D possibly matching TRBD1 (5 bases). The CDR3 runs 16 residues. The germline V gene has CDR1 KGHSH and CDR2 LQKENI. Trimming removed 6 bases from V and 3 bases from J, with 18 bases in between. The CDR3: CASSQTETLNYNEQFF. In DNA, the CDR3 is TGTGCCAGCTCGCAGACAGAGACTCTAAACTACAATGAGCAGTTCTTC.

V is TRBV2 and J is TRBJ1-5; D is unresolved. The germline V gene has CDR1 SNHLY and CDR2 FYNNEI. Trimming cost V 0 bases and J 3 bases, with 9 bases left between them. The CDR3 is 15 amino acids. CDR3 region: CASSEARGTNQPQHF. CDR3 bases: TGTGCCAGCAGTGAAGCTCGAGGCACCAATCAGCCCCAGCATTTT.

This chain links TRBV2 with TRBJ1-2, with 10 bases identical to TRBD1. CDR3 length: 14 amino acids. Per germline, CDR1 SNHLY and CDR2 FYNNEI. The junction had 6 bases not matched to a gene; V was cut back by 7 bases and J by 4 bases. The DNA of the CDR3 is TGTGCCAGCAAGAGTGGACAGGGGGTCTATGGCTACACCTTC. It translates to CASKSGQGVYGYTF. The variable domain in full, completed from reference TRBV2 and TRBJ1-2, reads EPEVTQTPSHQVTQMGQEVILRCVPISNHLYFYWYRQILGQKVEFLVSFYNNEISEKSEIFDDQFSVERPDGSNFTLKIRSTKLEDSAMYFCASKSGQGVYGYTFGSGTRLTVV.

This clone was recorded a few times. The rearrangement joins TRBV30 to TRBJ2-3; 13 nucleotides match TRBD2. J lost 0 bases, V lost 2 bases, and 11 bases had no gene match. Germline CDR1 is GTSNPN and CDR2 is SVGIG (reference sequence). The CDR3 runs 19 residues. CDR3 protein: CAWSSTSGGTILSTDTQYF. The CDR3, as DNA: TGTGCCTGGAGTTCGACTAGCGGGGGGACGATTTTAAGCACAGATACGCAGTATTTT.

The genes are TRBV4-1 and TRBJ2-1, with 8 bases identical to TRBD2. CDR1 is MGHRA and CDR2 is YSYEKL in the germline V gene. The CDR3 covers 19 residues. The V segment lost 1 base and the J segment 0 bases; nucleotides outside the gene matches: 11. CDR3 sequence reads: CASSQGPLAGATSYNEQFF. The CDR3 nucleotides read TGCGCCAGCAGCCAAGGTCCCCTAGCGGGTGCGACCTCCTACAATGAGCAGTTCTTC.